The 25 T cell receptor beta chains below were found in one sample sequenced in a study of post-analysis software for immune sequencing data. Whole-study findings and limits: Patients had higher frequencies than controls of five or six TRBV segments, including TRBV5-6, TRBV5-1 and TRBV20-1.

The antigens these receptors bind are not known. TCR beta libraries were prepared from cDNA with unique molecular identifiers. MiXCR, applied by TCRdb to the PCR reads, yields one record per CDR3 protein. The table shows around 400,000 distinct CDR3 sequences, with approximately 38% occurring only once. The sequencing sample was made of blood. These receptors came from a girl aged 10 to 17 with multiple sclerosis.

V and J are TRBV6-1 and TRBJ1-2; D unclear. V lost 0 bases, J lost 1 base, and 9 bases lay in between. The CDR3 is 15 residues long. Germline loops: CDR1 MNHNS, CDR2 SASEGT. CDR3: CASSEAGSLNYGYTF. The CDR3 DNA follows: TGTGCCAGCAGTGAAGCCGGCAGCCTTAACTATGGCTACACCTTC.

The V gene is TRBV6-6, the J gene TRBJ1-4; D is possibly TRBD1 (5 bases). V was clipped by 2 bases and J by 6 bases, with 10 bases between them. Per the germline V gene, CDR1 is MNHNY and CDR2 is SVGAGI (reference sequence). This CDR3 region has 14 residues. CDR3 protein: CASSYAGDHEKLFF. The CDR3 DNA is TGTGCCAGCAGTTACGCGGGGGACCATGAAAAACTGTTTTTT.

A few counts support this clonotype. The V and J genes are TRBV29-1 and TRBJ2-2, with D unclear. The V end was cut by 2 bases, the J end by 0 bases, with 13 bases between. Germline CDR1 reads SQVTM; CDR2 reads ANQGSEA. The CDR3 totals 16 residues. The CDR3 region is CSVEWFGSANTGELFF. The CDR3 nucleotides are TGCAGCGTTGAATGGTTTGGCAGCGCGAACACCGGGGAGCTGTTTTTT.

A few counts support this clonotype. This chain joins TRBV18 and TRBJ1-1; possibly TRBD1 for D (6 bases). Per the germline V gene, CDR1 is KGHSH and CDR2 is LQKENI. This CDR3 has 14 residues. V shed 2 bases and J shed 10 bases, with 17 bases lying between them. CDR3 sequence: CASSPRTDSQGAFF. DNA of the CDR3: TGTGCCAGCTCACCAAGGACAGATTCCCAGGGAGCTTTCTTT. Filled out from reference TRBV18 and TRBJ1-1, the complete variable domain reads NAGVMQNPRHLVRRRGQEARLRCSPMKGHSHVYWYRQLPEEGLKFMVYLQKENIIDESGMPKERFSAEFPKEGPSILRIQQVVRGDSAAYFCASSPRTDSQGAFFGQGTRLTVV.

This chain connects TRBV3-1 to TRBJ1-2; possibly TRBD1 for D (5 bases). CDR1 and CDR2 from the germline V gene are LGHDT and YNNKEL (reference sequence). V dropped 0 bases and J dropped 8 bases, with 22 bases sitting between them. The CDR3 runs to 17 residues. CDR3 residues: CASSQDLEGASYLGYTF. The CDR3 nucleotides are TGTGCCAGCAGCCAAGATCTTGAAGGGGCTAGTTATCTGGGCTACACCTTC.

This CDR3 is CASGLQNSPLHF. CDR3 bases: TGTGCCAGTGGACTGCAAAATTCACCCCTCCACTTT. The rearrangement joins TRBV27 to TRBJ1-6, with D uncertain. V was clipped by 9 bases and J by 7 bases, with 10 bases between them. The CDR3 contains 12 residues. Per germline, CDR1 MNHEY and CDR2 SMNVEV (reference sequence).

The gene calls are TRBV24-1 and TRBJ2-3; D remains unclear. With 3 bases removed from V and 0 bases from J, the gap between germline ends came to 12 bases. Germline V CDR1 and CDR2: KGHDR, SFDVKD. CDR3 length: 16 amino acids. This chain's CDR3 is CATSDLAFSSTDTQYF. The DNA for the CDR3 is TGTGCCACCAGTGATCTTGCCTTCTCTAGCACAGATACGCAGTATTTT.

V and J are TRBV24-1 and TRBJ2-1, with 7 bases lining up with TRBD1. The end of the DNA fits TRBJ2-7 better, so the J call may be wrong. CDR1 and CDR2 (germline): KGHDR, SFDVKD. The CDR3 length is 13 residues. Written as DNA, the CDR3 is TGTGCCACCAGTGTAAGGGGGCATGGCGAGCAGTACTTC. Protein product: CATSVRGHGEQYF.

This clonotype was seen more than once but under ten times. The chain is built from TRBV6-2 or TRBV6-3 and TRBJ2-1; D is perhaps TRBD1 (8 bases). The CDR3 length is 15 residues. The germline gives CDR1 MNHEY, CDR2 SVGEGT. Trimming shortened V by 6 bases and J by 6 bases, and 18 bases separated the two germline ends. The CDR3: CASRGRDRPCNEQFF. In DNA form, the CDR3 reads TGTGCCAGCAGGGGGAGGGACAGGCCGTGCAATGAGCAGTTCTTC.

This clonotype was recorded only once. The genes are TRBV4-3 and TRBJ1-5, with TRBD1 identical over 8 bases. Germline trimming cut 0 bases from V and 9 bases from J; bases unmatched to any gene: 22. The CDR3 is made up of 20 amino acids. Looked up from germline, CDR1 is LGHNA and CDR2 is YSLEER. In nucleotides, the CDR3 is TGCGCCAGCAGCCAAGATCCCGTTCAGGGACAGGAGATCCAAAACGGGCCCCAGCATTTT. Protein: CASSQDPVQGQEIQNGPQHF.

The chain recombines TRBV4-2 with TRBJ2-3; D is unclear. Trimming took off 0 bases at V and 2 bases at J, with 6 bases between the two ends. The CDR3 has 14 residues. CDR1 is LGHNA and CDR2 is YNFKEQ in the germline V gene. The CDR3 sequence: CASSQEISTDTQYF. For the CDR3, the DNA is TGTGCCAGCAGCCAAGAGATTTCCACAGATACGCAGTATTTT.

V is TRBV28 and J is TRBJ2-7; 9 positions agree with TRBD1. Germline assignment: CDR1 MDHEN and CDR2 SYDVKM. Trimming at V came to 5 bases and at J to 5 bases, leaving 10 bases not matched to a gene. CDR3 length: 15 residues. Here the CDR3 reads CASSLAGQGSHEQYF. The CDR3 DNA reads TGTGCCAGCAGTCTTGCAGGACAGGGGTCCCACGAGCAGTACTTC.

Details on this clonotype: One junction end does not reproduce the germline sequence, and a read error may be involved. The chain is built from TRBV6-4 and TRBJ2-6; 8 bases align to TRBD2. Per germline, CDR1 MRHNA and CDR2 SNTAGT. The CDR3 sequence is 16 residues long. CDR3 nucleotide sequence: TGTGCCAGCAGTAACTCGGGGGGGACTGGGGCCAACGTCCTGACTTTC. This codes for CASSNSGGTGANVLTF.

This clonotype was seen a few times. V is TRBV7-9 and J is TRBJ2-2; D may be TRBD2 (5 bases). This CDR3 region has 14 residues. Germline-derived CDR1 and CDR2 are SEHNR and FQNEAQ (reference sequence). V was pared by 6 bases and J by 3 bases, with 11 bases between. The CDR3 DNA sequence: TGTGCCAGCAGTTTTGACGGGGACACCGGGGAGCTGTTTTTT. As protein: CASSFDGDTGELFF.

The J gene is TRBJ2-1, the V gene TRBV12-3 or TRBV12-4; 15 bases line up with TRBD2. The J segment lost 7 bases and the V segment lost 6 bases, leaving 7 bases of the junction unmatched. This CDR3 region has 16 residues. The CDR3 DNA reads TGTGCCAGCAGGCCAAGGACTAGCGGGGGGGCAAATGAGCAGTTCTTC. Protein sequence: CASRPRTSGGANEQFF.

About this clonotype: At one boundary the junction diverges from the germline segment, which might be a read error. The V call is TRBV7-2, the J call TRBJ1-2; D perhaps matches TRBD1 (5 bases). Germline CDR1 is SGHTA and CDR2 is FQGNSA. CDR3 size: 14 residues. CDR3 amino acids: CASGLVGADYGYTF. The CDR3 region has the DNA TGTGCCAGCGGCTTAGTAGGGGCCGACTATGGCTACACCTTC.

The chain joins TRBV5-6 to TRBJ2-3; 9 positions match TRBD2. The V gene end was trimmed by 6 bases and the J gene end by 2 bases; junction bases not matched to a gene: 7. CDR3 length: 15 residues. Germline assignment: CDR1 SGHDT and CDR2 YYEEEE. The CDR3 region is CASTEIAGDTDTQYF. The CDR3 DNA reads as TGTGCCAGCACCGAAATAGCGGGGGACACAGATACGCAGTATTTT.

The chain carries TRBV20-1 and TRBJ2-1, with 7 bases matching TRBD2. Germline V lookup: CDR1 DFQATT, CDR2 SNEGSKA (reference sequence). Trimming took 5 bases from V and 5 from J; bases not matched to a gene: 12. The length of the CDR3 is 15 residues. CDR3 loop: CSARKRGGGNNEQFF. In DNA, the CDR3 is TGCAGTGCTCGCAAACGTGGGGGGGGGAACAATGAGCAGTTCTTC.

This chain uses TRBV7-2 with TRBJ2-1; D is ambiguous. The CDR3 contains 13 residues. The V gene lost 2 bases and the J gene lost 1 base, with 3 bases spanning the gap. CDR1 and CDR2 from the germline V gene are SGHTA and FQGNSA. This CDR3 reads CASSLQSYNEQFF. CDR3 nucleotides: TGTGCCAGCAGCTTACAGTCCTACAATGAGCAGTTCTTC.

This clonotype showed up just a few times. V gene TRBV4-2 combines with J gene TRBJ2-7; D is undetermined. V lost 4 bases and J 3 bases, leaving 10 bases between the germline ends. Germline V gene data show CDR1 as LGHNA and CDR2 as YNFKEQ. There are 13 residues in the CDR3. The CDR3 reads CASSRVSDYEQYF. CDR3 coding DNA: TGTGCCAGCAGCCGGGTTTCGGACTACGAGCAGTACTTC.

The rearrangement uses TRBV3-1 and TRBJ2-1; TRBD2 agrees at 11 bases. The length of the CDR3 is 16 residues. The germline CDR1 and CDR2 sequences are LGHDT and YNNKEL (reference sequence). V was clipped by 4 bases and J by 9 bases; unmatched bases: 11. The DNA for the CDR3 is TGTGCCAGCAGCCCTCACCATAGCGGGGGGGCCGGTGAGCAGTTCTTC. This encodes CASSPHHSGGAGEQFF.

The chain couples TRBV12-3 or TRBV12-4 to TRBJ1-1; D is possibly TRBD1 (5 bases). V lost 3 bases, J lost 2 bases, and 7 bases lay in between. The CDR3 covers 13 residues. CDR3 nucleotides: TGTGCCAGCAGTTTTTGGGACAACACTGAAGCTTTCTTT. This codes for CASSFWDNTEAFF.

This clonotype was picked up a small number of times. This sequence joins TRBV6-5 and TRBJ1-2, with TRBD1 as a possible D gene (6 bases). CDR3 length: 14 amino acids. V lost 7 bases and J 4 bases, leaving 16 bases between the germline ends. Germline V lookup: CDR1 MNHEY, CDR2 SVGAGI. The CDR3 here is CASIATGRGYGYTF. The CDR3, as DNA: TGTGCCAGCATTGCTACAGGGAGAGGCTATGGCTACACCTTC.

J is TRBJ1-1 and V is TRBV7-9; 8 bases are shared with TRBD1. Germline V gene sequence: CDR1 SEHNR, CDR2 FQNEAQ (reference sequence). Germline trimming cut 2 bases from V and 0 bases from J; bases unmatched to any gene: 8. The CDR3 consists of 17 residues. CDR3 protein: CASSLLGQGVMNTEAFF. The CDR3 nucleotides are TGTGCCAGCAGCTTACTAGGACAGGGAGTTATGAACACTGAAGCTTTCTTT.

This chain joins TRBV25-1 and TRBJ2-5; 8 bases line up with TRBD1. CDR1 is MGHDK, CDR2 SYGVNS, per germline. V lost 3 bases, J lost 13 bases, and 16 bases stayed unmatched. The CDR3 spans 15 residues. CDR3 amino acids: CASSEWVGDRPARYF. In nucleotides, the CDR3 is TGTGCCAGCAGTGAGTGGGTAGGGGACAGGCCGGCTCGGTACTTC.